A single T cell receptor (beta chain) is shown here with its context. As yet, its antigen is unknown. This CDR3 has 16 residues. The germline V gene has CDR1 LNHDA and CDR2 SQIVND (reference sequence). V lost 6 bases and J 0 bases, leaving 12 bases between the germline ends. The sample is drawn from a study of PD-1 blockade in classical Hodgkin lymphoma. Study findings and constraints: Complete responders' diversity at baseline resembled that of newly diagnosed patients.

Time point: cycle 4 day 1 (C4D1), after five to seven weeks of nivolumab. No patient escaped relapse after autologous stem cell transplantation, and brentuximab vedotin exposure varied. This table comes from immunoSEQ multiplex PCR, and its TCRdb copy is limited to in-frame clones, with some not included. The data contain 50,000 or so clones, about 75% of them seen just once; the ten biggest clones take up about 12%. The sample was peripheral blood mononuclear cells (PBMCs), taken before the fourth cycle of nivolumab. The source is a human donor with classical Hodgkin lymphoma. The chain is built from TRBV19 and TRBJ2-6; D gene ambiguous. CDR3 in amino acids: CASSSLLGSGANVLTF. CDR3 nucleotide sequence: TGTGCCAGTAGCTCCCTTTTGGGCTCTGGGGCCAACGTCCTGACTTTC.